This section outlines one TCR beta chain sequence together with its context. Its target is unknown. Generated by immunoSEQ multiplex PCR, the TCRdb table keeps only in-frame clones and is missing some. The table shows about 680,000 clones, with 80% to 90% occurring only once. This entry comes from a study of Ad26.COV2.S vaccination and SARS-CoV-2 variants. Study as a whole: It was the COV1001 Ad26.COV2.S trial arm that included the donor. Dosing was one shot or two shots 56 days apart.

Stated treatment: about 20 received Ad26.COV2.S at low or high dose, single or two shots; roughly five received placebo; per-sample allocation not given. All samples were drawn on day 63, counting from the first vaccine or placebo injection. The CDR3 length is 15 residues. In germline, CDR1 is SGDLS, CDR2 YYNGEE. V was trimmed by 0 bases and J by 3 bases, leaving 10 bases between them. Study results and limitations: The TCR-based breadth and depth measures might underestimate overall T cell responses. Vaccine recipients surpassed placebo recipients in spike-specific TCR breadth.

The TCR was taken from a person between 18 and 60 years old who received the Ad26.COV2.S COVID-19 vaccine or a placebo. This specimen consisted of peripheral blood, obtained in a trial of Ad26.COV2.S vaccine versus placebo. The genes are TRBV9 and TRBJ2-1; no definite D call. The CDR3 sequence: CASSVANSYYNEQFF. Written as DNA, the CDR3 is TGTGCCAGCAGCGTAGCCAATAGTTACTACAATGAGCAGTTCTTC.